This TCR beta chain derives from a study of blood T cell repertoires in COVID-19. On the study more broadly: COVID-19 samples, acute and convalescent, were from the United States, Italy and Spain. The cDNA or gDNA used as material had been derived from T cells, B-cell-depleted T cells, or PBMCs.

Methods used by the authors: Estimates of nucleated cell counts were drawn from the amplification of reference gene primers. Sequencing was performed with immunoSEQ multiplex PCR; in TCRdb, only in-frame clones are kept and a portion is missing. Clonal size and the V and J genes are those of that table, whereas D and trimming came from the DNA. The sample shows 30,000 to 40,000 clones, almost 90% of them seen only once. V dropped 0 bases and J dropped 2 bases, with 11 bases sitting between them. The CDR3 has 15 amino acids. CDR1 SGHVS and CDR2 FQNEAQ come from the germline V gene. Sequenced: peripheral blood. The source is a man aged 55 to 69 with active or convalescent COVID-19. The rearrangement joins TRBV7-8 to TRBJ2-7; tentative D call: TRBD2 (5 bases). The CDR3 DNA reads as TGTGCCAGCAGCTTAGCGGACTCCGCGGCCTACGAGCAGTACTTC. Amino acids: CASSLADSAAYEQYF.